A selection of T cell receptor beta chains follows, all from one sample in a study of CXCR3-negative and CXCR3-positive naive CD8 T cells. TCRdb reprocessed the 5' RACE reads; each CDR3 protein has one entry and no DNA is given. The listing records around 150,000 distinct CDR3 sequences. Sequenced material: naive CXCR3+ CD8+ T cells from blood. These receptors came from a human donor in good health. Some clones in this sample may be carry-over from other donors' samples. CDR3s include the opening cysteine and the closing phenylalanine or tryptophan.

CASSSDNENTEAFF TRBJ1-1 TRBV5-6
CSAVPILAGGPIF TRBJ2-7 TRBV29-1
CASSETEGYNEQFF TRBJ2-1 TRBV10-1
CASSSQLYEQYF TRBJ2-7 TRBV28
CASSLLTGEPQATNYGYTF TRBJ1-2 TRBV5-1
CASRRKESSDIQYF TRBJ2-4 TRBV7-9
CASSEMRGPTYEQYF TRBJ2-7 TRBV6-1
CASSLGGLGQPQHF TRBJ1-5 TRBV7-9
CASSSYVLKFYNEQFF TRBJ2-1 TRBV28
CASSLDPPGPYEQYF TRBJ2-7 TRBV5-6
CASSLVDGTGYGGELFF TRBJ2-2 TRBV7-6
CASTQPRDTPHEHGYNSPLHF TRBJ1-6 TRBV28
CATSRKREGVGELFF TRBJ2-2 TRBV15
CASSAGTGLNQPQHF TRBJ1-5 TRBV12-3/TRBV12-4
CASSLEPVSGAEAFF TRBJ1-1 TRBV5-1
CSARGDAAEAFF TRBJ1-1 TRBV20-1
CATSRDSGNIQYF TRBJ2-4 TRBV15
CASSQGLAPDNEQFF TRBJ2-1 TRBV3-1
CASSQDHLTGPVVTYEQYF TRBJ2-7 TRBV3-1
CASSVDRDFGYTF TRBJ1-2 TRBV5-1
CASSPAEKYQETQYF TRBJ2-5 TRBV7-9
CASSQPGEKLFF TRBJ1-4 TRBV4-1
CASSPPSGVFGYTF TRBJ1-2 TRBV7-9
CASSQGQAGYEQYF TRBJ2-7 TRBV3-1
CASSYSRGSSYEQYF TRBJ2-7 TRBV6-6
CASSAPGGLYEQYF TRBJ2-7 TRBV5-1
CASSSQSAAIFTGELFF TRBJ2-2 TRBV6-2/TRBV6-3
CASSSGTGWYEQYF TRBJ2-7 TRBV7-9
CASSLEGFANTGELFF TRBJ2-2 TRBV12-3/TRBV12-4
CASSSGVLYNEQFF TRBJ2-1 TRBV7-9
CSVVGAVGGRSYEQYF TRBJ2-7 TRBV29-1
CSAISSGGADRTDTQYF TRBJ2-3 TRBV20-1
CASSYSAAQETQYF TRBJ2-5 TRBV6-6
CASSYGRNTYEQYF TRBJ2-7 TRBV6-6
CASSQGLDYEQYF TRBJ2-7 TRBV7-3
CASNTRYTTKTVSNQPQHF TRBJ1-5 TRBV28
CASSQGQRAIGTPLHF TRBJ1-6 TRBV4-3
CSVEVGSGEFNEQYF TRBJ2-7 TRBV29-1
CASSLLAGGLNEQFF TRBJ2-1 TRBV7-3
CASSPLRSGGSYNEQFF TRBJ2-1 TRBV23-1
CASSLWGVGSYEQYF TRBJ2-7 TRBV27
CASSPGDLRPYNEQFF TRBJ2-1 TRBV7-3
CASTRPISSYEQYF TRBJ2-7 TRBV28
CSARDLSGGINTQYF TRBJ2-3 TRBV20-1
CASSPDSRLSYEQYF TRBJ2-7 TRBV2
CASSRTPDSYQPQHF TRBJ1-5 TRBV27
CASSLLLAPSYNEQFF TRBJ2-1 TRBV5-4
CSVEGWLVSPSTDTQYF TRBJ2-3 TRBV29-1
CASSLDPAGSYSTGELFF TRBJ2-2 TRBV11-2
CSVVSGVHNEQFF TRBJ2-1 TRBV29-1
CASSWTSPYNEQFF TRBJ2-1 TRBV5-5
CASSRFGGIQETQYF TRBJ2-5 TRBV12-3/TRBV12-4
CSASRDYNDDEQFF TRBJ2-1 TRBV20-1
CASSSTGTASYEQYF TRBJ2-7 TRBV13
CASSEQGPYNEQFF TRBJ2-1 TRBV25-1